The rows below give T cell receptor beta chains drawn from one sample of a study of shared clonotypes between healthy human individuals. Sequencing was performed with immunoSEQ multiplex PCR; in TCRdb, only in-frame clones are kept and a portion is missing. The table has about 2,500,000 clones, around nine tenths seen once. Input material: naive CD4+ T cells sorted from blood. All receptors come from a young man in good health. The CDR3 runs from the conserved cysteine through the conserved F or W. The D gene is left open where the match is weak.

J gene	V gene	D gene	CDR3 protein	CDR3 DNA
TRBJ1-5	TRBV2	.	CASNPSTGKQPQHF	TGTGCCAGCAACCCTTCCACAGGGAAACAGCCCCAGCATTTT
TRBJ2-5	TRBV7-7	.	CASSLGEAKTQYF	TGTGCTAGCAGCTTAGGGGAGGCGAAGACCCAGTACTTC
TRBJ1-2	TRBV18	.	CASYGPAEGYTF	TGTGCCAGCTACGGACCTGCGGAGGGCTACACCTTC
TRBJ2-3	TRBV9	TRBD2	CASSAPGLAADTQYF	TGTGCCAGCAGCGCCCCGGGACTAGCGGCAGATACGCAGTATTTT
TRBJ2-7	TRBV6-1	.	CASSGPGLGYEQYF	TGTGCCAGCAGTGGACCCGGCCTAGGCTACGAGCAGTACTTC
TRBJ2-7	TRBV18	TRBD1	CASSPNRGTYEQYF	TGTGCCAGCTCACCTAACAGGGGTACCTACGAGCAGTACTTC
TRBJ1-6	TRBV28	.	CASSVPGSPLHF	TGTGCCAGCAGTGTCCCTGGATCACCCCTCCACTTT
TRBJ1-4	TRBV15	.	CATSRDRDGGRSEKLFF	TGTGCCACCAGCAGAGATAGAGACGGGGGGCGAAGCGAAAAACTGTTTTTT
TRBJ2-3	TRBV2	.	CASSGYITDTQYF	TGTGCCAGCAGTGGGTACATCACAGATACGCAGTATTTT
TRBJ2-3	TRBV10-2	TRBD2	CASSELAGGQDTQYF	TGCGCCAGCAGTGAGTTAGCGGGAGGGCAAGATACGCAGTATTTT